Listed below are T cell receptor beta chains from one sample, sequenced in a study of blood T cells in healthy people across ages. Each CDR3 protein gets one entry after TCRdb re-called the 5' RACE reads with MiXCR. The table lists roughly 800,000 distinct CDR3 sequences, roughly 50% of them singletons. The specimen sequenced was blood. Receptors originate from a young man in good health. Both conserved end residues are part of each CDR3. The order of the fields is V gene, D gene, clone size, J gene, CDR3 DNA, CDR3 protein. D genes are given only for firm matches. Clone size is stated in some rows and not others, as once, few, many or a class when expanded.

V: TRBV29-1; D: -; size: few; J: TRBJ2-3; DNA: TGCAGCGTCCGCCAGGGTGGCGAAGATACGCAGTATTTT; CDR3: CSVRQGGEDTQYF
V: TRBV4-3; D: -; size: -; J: TRBJ2-4; DNA: TGCGCCAGCAGCCAAGGTCGCCAAAACATTCAGTACTTC; CDR3: CASSQGRQNIQYF
V: TRBV4-3; D: -; size: -; J: TRBJ1-6; DNA: TGCGCCAGCAGCCAACAAACAGGGAATAATTCACCCCTCCACTTT; CDR3: CASSQQTGNNSPLHF
V: TRBV28; D: -; size: -; J: TRBJ2-1; DNA: TGTACTACAGCCAGACTAGATCTGCAGTTCTTC; CDR3: CTTARLDLQFF
V: TRBV20-1; D: -; size: few; J: TRBJ2-5; DNA: TGCAGTGCTAGTATAAGGGATGGGACCCAAGAGACCCAGTACTTC; CDR3: CSASIRDGTQETQYF
V: TRBV6-5; D: -; size: -; J: TRBJ1-4; DNA: TGTGCCAGCAGTTCCAACTATGGGGTAACTAATGAAAAACTGTTTTTT; CDR3: CASSSNYGVTNEKLFF
V: TRBV29-1; D: TRBD1; size: -; J: TRBJ1-2; DNA: TGCAGCGGAGAGACAGGGCTCTATGGCTACACCTTC; CDR3: CSGETGLYGYTF
V: TRBV4-3; D: TRBD1; size: -; J: TRBJ2-5; DNA: TGCGCCAGCAGCCAAGATACCGACAGGGGGTACACAGATACGCAGTACTTC; CDR3: CASSQDTDRGYTDTQYF
V: TRBV20-1; D: -; size: few; J: TRBJ1-5; DNA: TGCAGTGCTAGAGCGCCCGGGGCGGATAATCAGCCCCAGCATTTT; CDR3: CSARAPGADNQPQHF
V: TRBV10-3; D: -; size: -; J: TRBJ2-7; DNA: TGTGCCATCAGGGATCCCTGGGACGAGCAGTACTTC; CDR3: CAIRDPWDEQYF
V: TRBV7-2; D: TRBD2; size: -; J: TRBJ2-2; DNA: TGTGCCAGCCACTGGGGGGCTAGCGGGAGTAACACCGGGGAGCTGTTTTTT; CDR3: CASHWGASGSNTGELFF
V: TRBV20-1; D: -; size: few; J: TRBJ2-7; DNA: TGCAGTGCTAGAGACTCCCGACAAGTTTTCGAGCAGTACTTC; CDR3: CSARDSRQVFEQYF
V: TRBV12-3/TRBV12-4; D: TRBD2; size: -; J: TRBJ2-1; DNA: TGTGCCAGTGAAATAGCGGGCTTATACAATGAGCAGTTCTTC; CDR3: CASEIAGLYNEQFF
V: TRBV7-6; D: -; size: -; J: TRBJ2-3; DNA: TGTGCCAGCAGCTCCGTGGGGCCGGTCGCAGATACGCAGTATTTT; CDR3: CASSSVGPVADTQYF
V: TRBV28; D: -; size: -; J: TRBJ2-7; DNA: TGTGCCAGCATGTCAGGCGAGCAGTACTTC; CDR3: CASMSGEQYF
V: TRBV6-2/TRBV6-3; D: -; size: -; J: TRBJ2-6; DNA: TGTGCCAGCAGTTACTCCAGACAGAAAGTGGTATTATCTGGGGCCAACGTCCTGACTTTC; CDR3: CASSYSRQKVVLSGANVLTF
V: TRBV4-1; D: TRBD1; size: once; J: TRBJ2-7; DNA: TGCGCCAGCAGCCAAGGGTTTCCGGGACAGGGGACCTACGAGCAGTACTTC; CDR3: CASSQGFPGQGTYEQYF
V: TRBV7-2; D: TRBD2; size: -; J: TRBJ2-5; DNA: TGTGCCAGCAGCCCCCGACGGGGGGAGCAGGAGACCCAGTACTTC; CDR3: CASSPRRGEQETQYF
V: TRBV20-1; D: TRBD1; size: -; J: TRBJ2-7; DNA: TGCAGTGCCCCCCTGACAGGGTTCGAGCAGTACTTC; CDR3: CSAPLTGFEQYF
V: TRBV7-2; D: -; size: few; J: TRBJ1-2; DNA: TGTGCCAGCAGCTCCCGAAAAAGGGGATTAGGGTATGGCTACACCTTC; CDR3: CASSSRKRGLGYGYTF
V: TRBV6-5; D: -; size: few; J: TRBJ2-7; DNA: TGTGCCACCGCGGGGCCAACCTACGAGCAGTACTTC; CDR3: CATAGPTYEQYF
V: TRBV11-3; D: TRBD1; size: -; J: TRBJ1-2; DNA: TGTGCCAGCAGCTTACGGACAGGACGCTATGGCTACACCTTC; CDR3: CASSLRTGRYGYTF
V: TRBV7-3; D: -; size: -; J: TRBJ2-3; DNA: TGTGCCAGCATTAGAACTAGGAACAAGACAGATACGCAGTATTTT; CDR3: CASIRTRNKTDTQYF
V: TRBV2; D: TRBD2; size: -; J: TRBJ2-5; DNA: TGTGCCAGCAAGTTGTCTAGCGAGGGGCGGGAGCAAGAGACCCAGTACTTC; CDR3: CASKLSSEGREQETQYF
V: TRBV7-3; D: TRBD1; size: -; J: TRBJ2-1; DNA: TGTGCCAGCAGCTTATGGGACAGGCAGGAGCAGTTCTTC; CDR3: CASSLWDRQEQFF
V: TRBV20-1; D: -; size: -; J: TRBJ2-1; DNA: TGCAGTGCTGGAGGGGGGGGCAATGAGCAGTTCTTC; CDR3: CSAGGGGNEQFF
V: TRBV27; D: -; size: -; J: TRBJ2-7; DNA: TGTGCCAGCATGGGGCCGAACTACGAGCAGTACTTC; CDR3: CASMGPNYEQYF
V: TRBV4-1; D: -; size: -; J: TRBJ2-1; DNA: TGCGCCAGCAGCCTACAATTGGGTCGGGATGAGCAGTTCTTC; CDR3: CASSLQLGRDEQFF
V: TRBV30; D: -; size: -; J: TRBJ2-1; DNA: TGTGCCTGGAGTGTTTGGCAGCGGAATGAGCAGTTCTTC; CDR3: CAWSVWQRNEQFF
V: TRBV6-6; D: -; size: few; J: TRBJ2-5; DNA: TGTGCCAGCAGTTACCCGCCCACACAGGAGACCCAGTACTTC; CDR3: CASSYPPTQETQYF
V: TRBV15; D: -; size: -; J: TRBJ2-6; DNA: TGTGCCACCAGCCCTCACGGGTCTGGGGCCAACGTCCTGACTTTC; CDR3: CATSPHGSGANVLTF
V: TRBV4-3; D: -; size: few; J: TRBJ2-1; DNA: TGCGCCAGCAGCCAGACCCCGAACCCTAGCTTCGGCTTCGATGAGCAGTTCTTC; CDR3: CASSQTPNPSFGFDEQFF